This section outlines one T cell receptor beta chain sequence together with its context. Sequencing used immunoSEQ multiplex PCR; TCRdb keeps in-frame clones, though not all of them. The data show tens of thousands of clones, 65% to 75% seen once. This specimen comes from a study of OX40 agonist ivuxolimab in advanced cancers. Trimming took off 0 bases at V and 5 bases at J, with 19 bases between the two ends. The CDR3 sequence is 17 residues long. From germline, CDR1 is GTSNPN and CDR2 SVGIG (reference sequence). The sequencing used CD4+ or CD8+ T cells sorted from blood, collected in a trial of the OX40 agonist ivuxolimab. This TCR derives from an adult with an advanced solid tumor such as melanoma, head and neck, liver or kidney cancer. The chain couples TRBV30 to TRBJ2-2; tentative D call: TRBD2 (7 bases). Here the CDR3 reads CAWSVMSSGGRTGELFF. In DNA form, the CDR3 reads TGTGCCTGGAGTGTGATGTCTTCGGGGGGCCGGACCGGGGAGCTGTTTTTT.